In this sample, the clone carrying this T cell receptor (beta chain) turned up many times. Its antigen is currently unknown. This entry belongs to a study of regulatory T cells in long-lasting Graves disease. There are 18 residues in the CDR3. Germline V gene data show CDR1 as MDHEN and CDR2 as SYDVKM. The V gene lost 4 bases and the J gene lost 1 base, with 20 bases spanning the gap. Specified time point: newly diagnosed GD, antithyroid drugs for less than 3 months. RNA isolated from PBMCs was used to make the TCR library. Whole-study results and caveats: Among samples with persistent disease, TRBV28, TRBJ1-2 and TRBJ2-5 were favored.

Sequencing libraries for TCR beta were prepared with iRepertoire HTBI primers and Arm-PCR of CDR3 regions. MiXCR was run by TCRdb on the multiplex PCR reads, yielding one entry per CDR3 protein. The sample lists 550,000 to 700,000 distinct CDR3 sequences, 15% to 20% occurring once. The same data also went into a second study, on T cells in Graves' hyperthyroidism and ophthalmopathy. This second study notes: Thyroid ultrasound and orbital computed tomography, with clinical symptoms and serum thyroxine and TRAb, informed diagnoses. Stable hyperthyroidism was told apart from ophthalmopathy by a model built on 13 V-J features. Progression to ophthalmopathy was predicted a median of roughly 6.5 months early.

The V and J genes are TRBV28 and TRBJ1-5; perhaps TRBD1 as D (6 bases). This TCR derives from a man between 18 and 29 years old with Graves disease. The source was peripheral blood mononuclear cells (PBMCs), collected at new diagnosis, from a patient treated with antithyroid drugs. The DNA of the CDR3 is TGTGCCAGCAGTTGGGTAATGGAGGGGGTACGGAGCAATCAGCCCCAGCATTTT. Residues: CASSWVMEGVRSNQPQHF. Full variable domain (remainder filled in from reference TRBV28 and TRBJ1-5): DVKVTQSSRYLVKRTGEKVFLECVQDMDHENMFWYRQDPGLGLRLIYFSYDVKMKEKGDIPEGYSVSREKKERFSLILESASTNQTSMYLCASSWVMEGVRSNQPQHFGDGTRLSIL.